The TCR beta chain under discussion was sequenced for a study of CD8 T cells in Susac syndrome. This CDR3 region has 14 residues. Germline V lookup: CDR1 LGHNT, CDR2 FRNRAP. V lost 0 bases to trimming and J lost 6 bases, with 9 bases between them. Peripheral blood CD8+ and CD4+ T cells were profiled by TCR beta sequencing. The multiple sclerosis controls consisted of treatment-naive patients with relapsing-remitting disease, either stable or active. Isolation of CD8+ and CD4+ T cells was performed negatively, whereas enrichment of TEMRA cells was done by FACS. cDNA came from around 0.54 to 1 ug RNA primed by random hexamers. immunoSEQ multiplex PCR amplified TCR beta CDR3 across 54 Vbeta, 13 Jbeta. TCRdb independently ran MiXCR on the immunoSEQ multiplex PCR reads; one entry per CDR3 protein. The sample has a few hundred thousand distinct CDR3 sequences; more than 80% are singletons.

This receptor was identified in a human donor with multiple sclerosis. Material for sequencing was CD8+ T cells from PBMCs. This chain links TRBV12-5 with TRBJ2-1; D gene ambiguous. Here the CDR3 reads CASGLVRSSNEQFF. The CDR3 nucleotides read TGTGCTAGTGGTTTGGTACGGTCGAGCAATGAGCAGTTCTTC. The variable domain in full, with the rest retrieved from reference TRBV12-5 and TRBJ2-1, is DARVTQTPRHKVTEMGQEVTMRCQPILGHNTVFWYRQTMMQGLELLAYFRNRAPLDDSGMPKDRFSAEMPDATLATLKIQPSEPRDSAVYFCASGLVRSSNEQFFGPGTRLTVL.